This T cell receptor (beta chain) appears in the sequencing data of a study of CD8 T cells in Susac syndrome. Study-level findings and limits: Among people with Susac, CD8+ clonal expansion was greatest in TEMRA cells and active patients.

With random hexamers, about 0.45 to 1 ug RNA was reverse transcribed. TCRdb independently ran MiXCR on the immunoSEQ multiplex PCR reads; one entry per CDR3 protein. The data show fewer than 80,000 distinct CDR3 sequences, with 94% seen just once and about 0.5% held by the top ten. Through negative isolation, CD4+ and CD8+ T cells were obtained, while TEMRA cells were enriched using FACS. The CDR3 sequence is 15 residues long. Looked up from germline, CDR1 is SGHTA and CDR2 is FQGNSA. Trimming left V 5 bases short and J 7 bases short, with 15 bases between. As for this clonotype: No antigen is known for it.

The source of this sequence is a human donor with Susac syndrome. Sample: CD8+ T cells from PBMCs. The chain is built from TRBV7-2 and TRBJ1-6, with D maybe TRBD1 (5 bases). The CDR3 sequence is CASSRTTLLNSPLHF. CDR3 in DNA: TGTGCCAGCAGCCGGACAACGCTTTTGAATTCACCCCTCCACTTT.